Listed here are 2 T cell receptor beta chains from one sample, sequenced in a study of T cells in localized non-small cell lung cancer. Assay: immunoSEQ multiplex PCR; the TCRdb copy retains only in-frame clones and omits some. The sample has 20,000 to 25,000 clones, roughly nine tenths seen once. This specimen consisted of peripheral blood, obtained before any cancer treatment. These receptors all come from an older male donor with stage I lung adenocarcinoma.

The chain is built from TRBV11-1 and TRBJ2-7; 8 nucleotides align to TRBD1. This CDR3 has 14 residues. Trimming removed 5 bases from V and 5 bases from J; junction bases left unmatched: 8. Germline values: CDR1 SGHAT, CDR2 FQDESV (reference sequence). As DNA, the CDR3 is TGTGCCAGCAGCGCTCGGACAGGGCAGCACGAGCAGTACTTC. Protein: CASSARTGQHEQYF.

The chain is built from TRBV19 and TRBJ1-1; D is unresolved. The CDR3 totals 15 residues. V lost 4 bases and J lost 3, with 15 bases in between. CDR1 LNHDA and CDR2 SQIVND come from the germline V gene (reference sequence). As DNA, the CDR3 is TGTGCCAGTAGTAGCATAAATGAGCCCTACACTGAAGCTTTCTTT. Its translation: CASSSINEPYTEAFF.